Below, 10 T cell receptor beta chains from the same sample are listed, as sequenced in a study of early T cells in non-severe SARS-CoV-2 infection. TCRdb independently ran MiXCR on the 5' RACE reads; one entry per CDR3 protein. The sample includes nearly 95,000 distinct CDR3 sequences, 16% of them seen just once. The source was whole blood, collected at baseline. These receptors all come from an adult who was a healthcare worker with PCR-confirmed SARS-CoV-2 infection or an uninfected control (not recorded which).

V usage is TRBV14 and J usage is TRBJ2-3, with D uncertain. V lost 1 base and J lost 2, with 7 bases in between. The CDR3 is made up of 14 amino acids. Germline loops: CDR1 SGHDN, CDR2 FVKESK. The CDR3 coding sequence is TGTGCCAGCAGCCAAGGATTGTACACAGATACGCAGTATTTT. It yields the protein CASSQGLYTDTQYF.

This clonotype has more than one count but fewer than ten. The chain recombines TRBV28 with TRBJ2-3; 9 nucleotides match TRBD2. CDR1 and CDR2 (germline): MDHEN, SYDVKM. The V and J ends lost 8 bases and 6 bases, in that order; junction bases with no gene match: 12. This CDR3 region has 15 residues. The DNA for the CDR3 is TGTGCCAGCTCGCAACGGCGGGAGGGGTCCGATACGCAGTATTTT. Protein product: CASSQRREGSDTQYF.

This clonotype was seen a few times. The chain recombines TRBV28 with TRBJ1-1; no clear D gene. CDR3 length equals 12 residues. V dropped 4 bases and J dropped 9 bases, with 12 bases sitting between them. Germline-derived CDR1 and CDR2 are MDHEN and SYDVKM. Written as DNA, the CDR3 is TGTGCCAGCAGTTGGCTCTACAGTAAAGCTTTCTTT. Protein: CASSWLYSKAFF.

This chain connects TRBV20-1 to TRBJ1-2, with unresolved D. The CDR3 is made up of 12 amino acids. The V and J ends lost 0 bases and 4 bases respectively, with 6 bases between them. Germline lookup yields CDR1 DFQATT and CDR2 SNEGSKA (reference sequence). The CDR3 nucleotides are TGCAGTGCTAGAGATGGGCCCTATGGCTACACCTTC. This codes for CSARDGPYGYTF.

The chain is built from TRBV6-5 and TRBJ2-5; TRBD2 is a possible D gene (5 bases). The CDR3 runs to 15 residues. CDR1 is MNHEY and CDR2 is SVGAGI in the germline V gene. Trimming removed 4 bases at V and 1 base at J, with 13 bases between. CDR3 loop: CASSFLADRQETQYF. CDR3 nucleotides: TGTGCCAGCAGTTTCCTAGCCGACCGCCAAGAGACCCAGTACTTC.

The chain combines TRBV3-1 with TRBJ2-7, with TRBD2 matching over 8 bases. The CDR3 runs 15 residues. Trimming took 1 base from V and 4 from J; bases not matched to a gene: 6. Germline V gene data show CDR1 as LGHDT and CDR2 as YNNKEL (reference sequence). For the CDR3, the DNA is TGTGCCAGCAGCCAAGGACTAGCGTCCCCTTACGAGCAGTACTTC. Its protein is CASSQGLASPYEQYF.

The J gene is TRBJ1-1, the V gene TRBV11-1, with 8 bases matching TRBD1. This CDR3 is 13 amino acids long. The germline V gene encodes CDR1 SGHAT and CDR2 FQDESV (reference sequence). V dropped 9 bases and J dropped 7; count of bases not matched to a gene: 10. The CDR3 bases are TGTGCCAGTAGAGGGGCGACAGGGGTTGAAGCTTTCTTT. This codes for CASRGATGVEAFF.

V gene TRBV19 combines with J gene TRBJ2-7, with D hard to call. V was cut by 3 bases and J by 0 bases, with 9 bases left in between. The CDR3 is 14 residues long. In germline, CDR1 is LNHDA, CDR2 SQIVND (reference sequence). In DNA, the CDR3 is TGTGCCAGTAGTATTGGGCCGAGCTCCTACGAGCAGTACTTC. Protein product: CASSIGPSSYEQYF.

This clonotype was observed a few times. CDR3 in amino acids: CASLTTRTEAFF. CDR3 in DNA: TGTGCCAGCTTGACTACGCGGACTGAAGCTTTCTTT. V gene TRBV28 combines with J gene TRBJ1-1; D unresolved. This CDR3 has 12 residues. The V and J ends lost 8 bases and 5 bases respectively, with 12 bases between them. Germline V CDR1 and CDR2: MDHEN, SYDVKM.

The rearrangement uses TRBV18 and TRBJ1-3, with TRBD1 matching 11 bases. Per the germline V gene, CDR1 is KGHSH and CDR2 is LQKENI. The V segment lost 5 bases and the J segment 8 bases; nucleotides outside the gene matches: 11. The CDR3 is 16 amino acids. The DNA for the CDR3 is TGTGCCAGCTCATCCGTACTACCGGGACAGGGGGACACCATATATTTT. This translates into CASSSVLPGQGDTIYF.